This T cell receptor (beta chain) was captured in a study of blood T cell repertoires in COVID-19. Background on the study: Donors in the United States, Italy and Spain gave samples during acute or convalescent COVID-19. Sample material is recorded as cDNA or gDNA derived from T cells, B-cell-depleted T cells, or PBMCs.

CDR3 length equals 14 residues. CDR1 is LNHDA and CDR2 is SQIVND in the germline V gene (reference sequence). The ends were cut back, 3 bases at V and 3 bases at J, with 11 bases in the middle. Profiling relied on immunoSEQ multiplex PCR, and the TCRdb table lists in-frame clones only, not all of them. The data show 400,000 to 450,000 clones, roughly 89% seen once. The specimen sequenced was peripheral blood. The TCR sequence derives from a woman younger than 45 with active or convalescent COVID-19. The V call is TRBV19, the J call TRBJ1-1; the D gene is possibly TRBD1 (5 bases). CDR3 nucleotide sequence: TGTGCCAGTAGTATTATGGGGGACTACACTGAAGCTTTCTTT. This encodes CASSIMGDYTEAFF.